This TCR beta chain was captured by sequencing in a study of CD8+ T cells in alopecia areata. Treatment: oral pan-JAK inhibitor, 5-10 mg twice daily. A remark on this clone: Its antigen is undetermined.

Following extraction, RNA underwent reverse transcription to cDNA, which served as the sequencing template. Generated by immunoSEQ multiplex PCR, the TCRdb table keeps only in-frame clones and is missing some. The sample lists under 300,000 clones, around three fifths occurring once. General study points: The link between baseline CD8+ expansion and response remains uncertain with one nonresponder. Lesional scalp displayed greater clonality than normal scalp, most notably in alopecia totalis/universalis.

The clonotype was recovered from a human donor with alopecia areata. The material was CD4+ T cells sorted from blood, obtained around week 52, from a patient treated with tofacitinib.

CDR3 sequence (DNA): TGTGCCAGCAGCTCCGCGAAAGTGAAGGGGGACCAATTTGGTTCACCCCTCCACTTT. Translation: CASSSAKVKGDQFGSPLHF. The V call is TRBV7-8, the J call TRBJ1-6, with D possibly matching TRBD1 (6 bases). Germline CDR1 and CDR2: SGHVS and FQNEAQ. Between the trimmed V and J ends, which lost 4 bases and 9 bases, there was a span of 28 bases. The CDR3 consists of 19 residues.